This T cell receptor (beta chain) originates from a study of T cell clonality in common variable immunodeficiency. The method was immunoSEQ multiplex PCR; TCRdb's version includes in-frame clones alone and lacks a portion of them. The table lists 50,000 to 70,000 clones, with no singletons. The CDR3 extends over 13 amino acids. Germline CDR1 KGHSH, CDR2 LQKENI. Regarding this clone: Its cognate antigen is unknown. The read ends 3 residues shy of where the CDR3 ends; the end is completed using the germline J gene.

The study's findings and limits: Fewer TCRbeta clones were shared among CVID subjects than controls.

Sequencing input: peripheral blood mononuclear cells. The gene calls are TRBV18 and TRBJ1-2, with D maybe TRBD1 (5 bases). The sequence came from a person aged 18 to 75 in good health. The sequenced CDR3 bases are TGTGCCAGCTCACCAGGGGCCGCAGATACC. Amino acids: CASSPGAADT. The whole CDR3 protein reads CASSPGAADTYTF.